The text below deals with one T cell receptor beta chain. This entry is derived from a study of T cell responses to AZD1222 COVID-19 vaccine. CDR3 length: 18 residues. Trimming cost V 0 bases and J 4 bases; bases outside gene matches: 11. Germline CDR1 and CDR2: SGHVS and FNYEAQ. Assay used: immunoSEQ multiplex PCR; TCRdb lists only in-frame clones, some missing. This sample has about 270,000 clones, with 94% found just once. The chain uses TRBV7-6 and TRBJ2-1; TRBD2 agrees at 8 bases. The receptor comes from an adult who received the AZD1222 COVID-19 vaccine. The source material was peripheral blood, sampled 28 days after the second AZD1222 dose. CDR3 residues: CASSLALRLAGLYNEQFF. In nucleotides, the CDR3 is TGTGCCAGCAGCTTAGCGTTGCGGCTAGCGGGCCTATACAATGAGCAGTTCTTC.